The 17 T cell receptor beta chains in this list originate from one sample, sequenced in a study of blood T cell repertoires in COVID-19. The repertoire was sequenced with immunoSEQ multiplex PCR; TCRdb's copy has only in-frame clones and lacks some. The table has about 380,000 clones, 70% to 90% seen once. Sample: PBMCs or T cells enriched from blood (not recorded which). Receptor source: a woman younger than 30 who had recovered from COVID-19.

This chain connects TRBV7-9 to TRBJ2-7, with 10 bases lining up with TRBD1. The CDR3 is 16 residues long. The germline gives CDR1 SEHNR, CDR2 FQNEAQ (reference sequence). J gave up 5 bases and V 5 bases, and 12 bases lay outside the gene matches. CDR3 sequence: CASSLLVSGQGDEQYF. The DNA of the CDR3 is TGTGCCAGCAGCCTCTTAGTCTCTGGACAGGGGGACGAGCAGTACTTC.

The rearrangement links TRBV7-6 to TRBJ2-7; D gene unclear. Germline V CDR1 and CDR2: SGHVS, FNYEAQ. Trimming pared 5 bases from V and 0 bases from J, leaving 2 bases between. The CDR3 extends over 11 amino acids. CDR3 coding DNA: TGTGCCAGCAGCCACTCCTACGAGCAGTACTTC. Its translation is CASSHSYEQYF. The complete variable domain, with remaining parts taken from reference TRBV7-6 and TRBJ2-7, reads GAGVSQSPRYKVTKRGQDVALRCDPISGHVSLYWYRQALGQGPEFLTYFNYEAQQDKSGLPNDRFSAERPEGSISTLTIQRTEQRDSAMYRCASSHSYEQYFGPGTRLTVT.

The V gene is TRBV12-5, the J gene TRBJ2-1; D not resolved. Germline CDR1 and CDR2: LGHNT and FRNRAP. V dropped 2 bases and J dropped 6 bases, with 8 bases sitting between them. The CDR3 covers 13 residues. For the CDR3, the DNA is TGTGCTAGTGGTTTGCAAAGGAGCAATGAGCAGTTCTTC. Translation gives CASGLQRSNEQFF.

This clone was counted a single time. The rearrangement uses TRBV5-8 and TRBJ1-5, with TRBD1 identical over 7 bases. V gave up 1 base and J gave up 2 bases; unmatched junction bases: 12. Looked up from germline, CDR1 is SGHTS and CDR2 is YDEGEE. The CDR3 extends over 18 amino acids. The CDR3 DNA is TGTGCCAGCAGCTTGACTGAGACAGGGTTTTACGGCAATCAGCCCCAGCATTTT. Translation: CASSLTETGFYGNQPQHF.

The rearrangement uses TRBV7-8 and TRBJ1-2; TRBD1 matches 7 bases. V gave up 3 bases and J gave up 0 bases; unmatched junction bases: 10. CDR1 and CDR2 (germline): SGHVS, FQNEAQ. The CDR3 spans 17 residues. The CDR3 sequence is CASSLGGRGRANYGYTF. The DNA for the CDR3 is TGTGCCAGCAGCTTGGGAGGCAGGGGGAGAGCTAACTATGGCTACACCTTC.

To note about this clone: Other DNA sequences in this specimen translate into the identical CDR3. This chain links TRBV3-1 (or the pseudogene TRBV3-2) with TRBJ1-1; a possible D gene is TRBD1 (6 bases). V was trimmed by 3 bases and J by 0 bases, leaving 8 bases between them. Germline CDR1 LGHDT, CDR2 YNNKEL (reference sequence). The CDR3 spans 14 residues. The CDR3 DNA follows: TGTGCCAGCAGCCAGTCAGGGGTGAACACTGAAGCTTTCTTT. Its protein product is CASSQSGVNTEAFF.

The CDR3 region has the DNA TGTGCCAGCAGCCAGAGAACCGGGACTAGCGGGGGGGACTGGGAGACCCAGTACTTC. Its translation: CASSQRTGTSGGDWETQYF. The chain links TRBV11-2 to TRBJ2-5; 16 nucleotides agree with TRBD2. This CDR3 region has 19 residues. Trimming took 5 bases from V and 5 from J; bases not matched to a gene: 14. CDR1 SGHAT and CDR2 FQNNGV come from the germline V gene.

The J gene is TRBJ2-7, the V gene TRBV5-6; 9 nucleotides match TRBD2. The germline V gene has CDR1 SGHDT and CDR2 YYEEEE. The V segment lost 4 bases and the J segment 2 bases; nucleotides outside the gene matches: 10. The CDR3 contains 16 residues. CDR3 amino acids: CASSPVAGALTYEQYF. CDR3 DNA sequence: TGTGCCAGCAGCCCGGTAGCGGGGGCTTTAACCTACGAGCAGTACTTC. Filled out from reference TRBV5-6 and TRBJ2-7, the complete variable domain reads DAGVTQSPTHLIKTRGQQVTLRCSPKSGHDTVSWYQQALGQGPQFIFQYYEEEERQRGNFPDRFSGHQFPNYSSELNVNALLLGDSALYLCASSPVAGALTYEQYFGPGTRLTVT.

The chain recombines TRBV9 with TRBJ1-4; 8 nucleotides agree with TRBD1. CDR1 and CDR2 from the germline V gene are SGDLS and YYNGEE. The CDR3 is 14 residues long. The V segment lost 4 bases and the J segment 8 bases; nucleotides outside the gene matches: 7. The CDR3 DNA sequence: TGTGCCAGCAGCCCAGGGACAGGAGTCGAAAAACTGTTTTTT. This codes for CASSPGTGVEKLFF.

V and J are TRBV2 and TRBJ1-4, with 11 bases aligning to TRBD1. V shed 8 bases and J 8 bases; nucleotides not matched to a gene: 7. The CDR3 spans 14 residues. CDR1 and CDR2 from the germline V gene are SNHLY and FYNNEI. CDR3 sequence reads: CASLRGTGGEKLFF. DNA of the CDR3: TGTGCCAGCCTACGCGGGACAGGGGGAGAAAAACTGTTTTTT.

As DNA, the CDR3 is TGTGCCAGCAGCCATGTGTCGGGGGGGGTCTACGAGCAGTACTTC. Protein product: CASSHVSGGVYEQYF. The rearrangement links TRBV3-1 (or the pseudogene TRBV3-2) to TRBJ2-7; TRBD2 matches at 8 bases. This CDR3 comprises 15 residues. The ends lost 3 bases at V and 3 bases at J; junction bases unmatched: 7. Germline CDR1 reads LGHDT; CDR2 reads YNNKEL (reference sequence).

This clone was counted once. V and J are TRBV29-1 and TRBJ2-7; D not resolved. CDR3 length: 14 amino acids. V gave up 5 bases and J gave up 4 bases, with 18 bases separating them. Germline lookup yields CDR1 SQVTM and CDR2 ANQGSEA. CDR3 coding DNA: TGCAGCGTTCGCCGAAGCGACGGATTTTACGAGCAGTACTTC. This sequence encodes CSVRRSDGFYEQYF.

V usage is TRBV5-1 and J usage is TRBJ1-2; 8 bases match TRBD1. This CDR3 contains 15 residues. CDR1 is SGHRS, CDR2 YFSETQ, per germline. V trimming: 7 bases; J trimming: 5 bases; junction bases outside the gene matches: 13. The CDR3 sequence: CASGRGLQGEYGYTF. The CDR3 DNA reads TGCGCCAGCGGACGGGGATTACAGGGGGAGTATGGCTACACCTTC.

The chain carries TRBV9 and TRBJ2-3; D is possibly TRBD2 (6 bases). CDR1 and CDR2 (germline): SGDLS, YYNGEE. Trimming took 0 bases from V and 8 from J, leaving 7 bases between them. This CDR3 has 12 amino acids. This CDR3 reads CASSVVGGTQYF. CDR3 coding DNA: TGTGCCAGCAGCGTAGTGGGAGGTACGCAGTATTTT.

This sequence joins TRBV5-5 and TRBJ1-5; possibly TRBD1 for D (6 bases). CDR3 length equals 14 residues. Germline V lookup: CDR1 SGHKS, CDR2 YYEKEE (reference sequence). V shed 3 bases and J shed 7 bases, with 14 bases lying between them. Here the CDR3 reads CASSSVAGAQPQHF. CDR3 nucleotides: TGTGCCAGCAGCTCGGTGGCAGGGGCACAGCCCCAGCATTTT.

V is TRBV9 and J is TRBJ1-1; 9 nucleotides agree with TRBD1. The V segment lost 4 bases and the J segment 7 bases; nucleotides outside the gene matches: 11. CDR1 SGDLS and CDR2 YYNGEE come from the germline V gene. The CDR3 is made up of 15 amino acids. The DNA for the CDR3 is TGTGCCAGCAGCCTTTTAGTCCCGGGACAGGGTGAAGCTTTCTTT. It codes for CASSLLVPGQGEAFF.

This clone was recorded once. V usage is TRBV5-1 and J usage is TRBJ1-2; a weak D match, TRBD1 (5 bases). Trimming pared 0 bases from V and 8 bases from J, leaving 11 bases between. Looked up from germline, CDR1 is SGHRS and CDR2 is YFSETQ. The CDR3 totals 13 residues. The CDR3 spells CASSLGGGDGYTF. Written as DNA, the CDR3 is TGCGCCAGCAGCTTGGGTGGCGGGGACGGCTACACCTTC.